Below, 11 T cell receptor beta chains from the same sample are listed, as sequenced in a study of CD8+ T cells in alopecia areata. RNA, once extracted, was reverse transcribed into cDNA for use as the sequencing template. Libraries were prepared by immunoSEQ multiplex PCR; TCRdb keeps only in-frame clonotypes and omits some of them. The sample lists about 110,000 clones; roughly 64% were seen once. The sequenced sample consisted of CD8+ T cells sorted from blood. These receptors were obtained from a human donor in good health.

This clone was recorded a few times. The chain employs TRBV5-1 and TRBJ2-7; weak D call: TRBD1 (6 bases). Trimming took 2 bases from V and 3 from J, leaving 12 bases between them. The CDR3 is made up of 14 amino acids. Germline CDR1 SGHRS, CDR2 YFSETQ. The CDR3 reads CASSFAQQGYEQYF. Written as DNA, the CDR3 is TGCGCCAGCAGCTTTGCTCAACAGGGCTACGAGCAGTACTTC.

J is TRBJ2-1 and V is TRBV7-9; TRBD1 matches 9 bases. Unmatched junction bases numbered 7, after V lost 6 bases and J lost 1 base. Germline V CDR1 and CDR2: SEHNR, FQNEAQ (reference sequence). CDR3 length: 16 residues. This CDR3 reads CASRSGTGKSYNEQFF. The CDR3 coding sequence is TGTGCCAGCAGATCCGGGACAGGGAAATCCTACAATGAGCAGTTCTTC.

This clone was seen more than once but under ten times. The rearrangement uses TRBV7-8 and TRBJ1-1; D remains unclear. V was shortened by 1 base and J by 4 bases, with 10 bases between the two germline ends. This CDR3 has 14 residues. Germline loops: CDR1 SGHVS, CDR2 FQNEAQ. The CDR3 sequence is CASSLGGGVTEAFF. Written as DNA, the CDR3 is TGTGCCAGCAGCTTAGGGGGAGGAGTCACTGAAGCTTTCTTT. Full variable domain (outside the CDR3, taken from reference TRBV7-8 and TRBJ1-1): GAGVSQSPRYKVAKRGQDVALRCDPISGHVSLFWYQQALGQGPEFLTYFQNEAQLDKSGLPSDRFFAERPEGSVSTLKIQRTQQEDSAVYLCASSLGGGVTEAFFGQGTRLTVV.

The chain recombines TRBV27 with TRBJ2-5; tentatively, D is TRBD1 or TRBD2 (6 bases each). The CDR3 has 14 amino acids. The germline gives CDR1 MNHEY, CDR2 SMNVEV (reference sequence). The V gene lost 6 bases and the J gene lost 6 bases, with 17 bases spanning the gap. CDR3 coding DNA: TGTGCCAGCAGCCTAGGGTCGGGGGCGAAGACCCAGTACTTC. Encoded protein: CASSLGSGAKTQYF.

This clone was recorded a few times. This chain links TRBV7-9 with TRBJ2-1, with D possibly TRBD1 on 6 matching bases. This CDR3 is 16 amino acids long. Deletions cut 3 bases from V and 3 bases from J, with 15 bases between. The germline gives CDR1 SEHNR, CDR2 FQNEAQ (reference sequence). In DNA, the CDR3 is TGTGCCAGCAGCTTCGTGACAGGAGGCCACTACAATGAGCAGTTCTTC. Translated, it gives CASSFVTGGHYNEQFF.

This clone appeared a few times. The chain combines TRBV7-8 with TRBJ1-2, with TRBD1 identical over 8 bases. This CDR3 has 15 residues. CDR1 is SGHVS, CDR2 FQNEAQ, per germline. The trim removed 5 bases at V and 0 bases at J, leaving 5 bases unmatched. CDR3 in amino acids: CASSAPGQANYGYTF. In DNA form, the CDR3 reads TGTGCCAGCAGCGCACCGGGACAGGCTAACTATGGCTACACCTTC.

This chain uses TRBV5-6 with TRBJ2-7; D possibly matches TRBD1 or TRBD2 (5 bases each). In germline, CDR1 is SGHDT, CDR2 YYEEEE. Trimming cost V 3 bases and J 0 bases, with 7 bases left between them. The CDR3 has 13 amino acids. CDR3 residues: CASSSGSSYEQYF. The CDR3 nucleotides read TGTGCCAGCAGCTCAGGGAGCTCCTACGAGCAGTACTTC.

There are a few counts of this clone. The rearrangement links TRBV19 to TRBJ1-1, with 10 bases identical to TRBD1. Germline values: CDR1 LNHDA, CDR2 SQIVND (reference sequence). The CDR3 is 14 residues long. V gave up 9 bases and J gave up 6 bases; unmatched junction bases: 10. DNA of the CDR3: TGTGCCAGCGCGACAGGGGGCATTTACGCTGAAGCTTTCTTT. Translation: CASATGGIYAEAFF.

As regards this clone: Other DNA variants within this sample encode the same CDR3. This CDR3 reads CASSLGGSSYEQYF. The CDR3 nucleotides read TGTGCCAGCAGCTTGGGCGGGAGCTCCTACGAGCAGTACTTC. The rearrangement joins TRBV5-6 to TRBJ2-7, with TRBD2 matching 7 bases. The V gene end was trimmed by 0 bases and the J gene end by 0 bases; junction bases not matched to a gene: 0. The CDR3 is 14 amino acids. From germline, CDR1 is SGHDT and CDR2 YYEEEE.

This clone was observed a handful of times. J is TRBJ1-5 and V is TRBV4-2, with TRBD1 matching over 8 bases. The J segment lost 3 bases and the V segment lost 2 bases, leaving 3 bases of the junction unmatched. The CDR3 spans 15 residues. Germline V CDR1 and CDR2: LGHNA, YNFKEQ. CDR3 sequence: CASSQRQGNNQPQHF. In DNA, the CDR3 is TGTGCCAGCAGCCAACGACAGGGGAACAATCAGCCCCAGCATTTT.

This chain connects TRBV18 to TRBJ2-3; TRBD2 matches 12 bases. The CDR3 consists of 16 residues. Per the germline V gene, CDR1 is KGHSH and CDR2 is LQKENI. Germline trimming cut 11 bases from V and 5 bases from J; bases unmatched to any gene: 14. CDR3 protein: CAGSNWTSGAEDTQYF. In DNA, the CDR3 is TGTGCCGGATCCAATTGGACTAGCGGGGCTGAAGATACGCAGTATTTT.